The TCR beta chain described here comes from a study of blood T cell repertoires in COVID-19. Study at large: Samples came from the United States, Italy and Spain, spanning acute and convalescent COVID-19.

CDR1 is SEHNR, CDR2 FQNEAQ, per germline (reference sequence). There are 13 residues in the CDR3. V was trimmed by 3 bases and J by 7 bases, leaving 10 bases between them. Participants' reported clinical history set cohort assignment. Repertoires were generated with immunoSEQ multiplex PCR, while TCRdb's copy carries only in-frame clones and drops some. The sample includes a few hundred thousand clones, roughly 87% of them seen just once. The specimen was PBMCs or T cells enriched from blood (not recorded which). This chain connects TRBV7-9 to TRBJ2-1; D is perhaps TRBD2 (6 bases). This clonotype was obtained from a young woman who had recovered from COVID-19. The CDR3 DNA follows: TGTGCCAGCAGCTTTACTAGCTCAAATGAGCAGTTCTTC. Its protein is CASSFTSSNEQFF.